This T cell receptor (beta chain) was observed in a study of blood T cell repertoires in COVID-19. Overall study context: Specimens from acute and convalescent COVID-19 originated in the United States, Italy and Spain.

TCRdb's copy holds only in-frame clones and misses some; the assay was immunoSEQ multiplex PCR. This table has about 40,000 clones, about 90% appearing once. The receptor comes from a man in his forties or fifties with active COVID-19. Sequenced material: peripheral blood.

The CDR3 loop reads CASSLGRERETQYF. The CDR3 DNA sequence: TGCGCCAGCAGCTTGGGACGGGAGAGGGAGACCCAGTACTTC. The chain recombines TRBV5-1 with TRBJ2-5, with D maybe TRBD2 (6 bases). Germline lookup yields CDR1 SGHRS and CDR2 YFSETQ. Trimming took off 0 bases at V and 5 bases at J, with 11 bases between the two ends. The CDR3 totals 14 residues.